This entry lists 25 T cell receptor beta chains sequenced from one sample in a study of blood T cell repertoires in COVID-19. Sequencing used immunoSEQ multiplex PCR; TCRdb keeps in-frame clones, though not all of them. The sample holds about 240,000 clones; approximately 80% are singletons and the top ten take approximately 10%. Material: peripheral blood. These receptors were collected from a woman of 80 years or more with acute or convalescent COVID-19.

The chain recombines TRBV2 with TRBJ1-5; D may be TRBD1 (6 bases). The CDR3 runs to 16 residues. Deletions cut 6 bases from V and 1 base from J, with 16 bases between. CDR1 SNHLY and CDR2 FYNNEI come from the germline V gene. The CDR3, as DNA: TGTGCCAGCAGGGGGGGGCAGTTTTTAAGCAATCAGCCCCAGCATTTT. Its translation: CASRGGQFLSNQPQHF.

The chain has TRBV9 and TRBJ1-6, with 9 bases identical to TRBD1. Trimming cost V 6 bases and J 5 bases; bases outside gene matches: 6. The CDR3 runs to 15 residues. CDR1 SGDLS and CDR2 YYNGEE come from the germline V gene. This CDR3 reads CASKRDRADNSPLHF. The CDR3, as DNA: TGTGCCAGCAAGCGGGACAGGGCGGATAATTCACCCCTCCACTTT.

J is TRBJ1-6 and V is TRBV18; 7 bases match TRBD1. Unmatched junction bases numbered 7, after V lost 1 base and J lost 10 bases. This CDR3 is built from 15 residues. Germline lookup yields CDR1 KGHSH and CDR2 LQKENI. The CDR3 sequence: CASSPLETGMSPLHF. The CDR3 nucleotides read TGTGCCAGCTCACCACTAGAGACAGGGATGTCACCCCTCCACTTT.

This clone appeared a single time. The CDR3 nucleotides are TGTGCCAGCAGTTACTACCCCCGGGAGCAGTACTTC. Amino acid sequence: CASSYYPREQYF. The chain recombines TRBV6-2 or TRBV6-3 with TRBJ2-7; D unclear. The CDR3 runs to 12 residues. Germline V gene data show CDR1 as MNHEY and CDR2 as SVGEGT. V was shortened by 1 base and J by 7 bases, with 8 bases between the two germline ends.

The rearrangement uses TRBV10-3 and TRBJ2-2; 7 nucleotides agree with TRBD2. J was trimmed by 7 bases and V by 4 bases; bases with no gene match: 12. CDR1 is ENHRY and CDR2 is SYGVKD in the germline V gene. CDR3 length equals 16 residues. The CDR3 is CAISGGAGEVLGELFF. In DNA, the CDR3 is TGTGCCATCAGTGGAGGGGCGGGGGAGGTTCTCGGGGAGCTGTTTTTT.

This clone was observed a single time. The rearrangement joins TRBV18 to TRBJ2-5; 7 bases line up with TRBD2. CDR1 and CDR2 from the germline V gene are KGHSH and LQKENI. The CDR3 runs to 13 residues. V shed 2 bases, J shed 7 bases, and the junction held 4 bases outside the gene matches. As DNA, the CDR3 is TGTGCCAGCTCACCAGGGCCTAGCGGGACCCAGTACTTC. Protein product: CASSPGPSGTQYF.

V is TRBV5-6 and J is TRBJ2-7; no clear D. Trimming pared 1 base from V and 4 bases from J, leaving 9 bases between. The CDR3 runs 13 residues. The V gene's germline CDR1 is SGHDT and CDR2 YYEEEE. CDR3 loop: CASSLRPRYEQYF. The CDR3 DNA is TGTGCCAGCAGCTTGAGGCCGAGGTACGAGCAGTACTTC.

This chain connects TRBV4-1 to TRBJ2-3; 10 bases match TRBD1. Germline V gene data show CDR1 as MGHRA and CDR2 as YSYEKL. This CDR3 contains 14 residues. V dropped 2 bases and J dropped 5; count of bases not matched to a gene: 1. In DNA, the CDR3 is TGCGCCAGCAGCCAAAGGGACAGGGGAGATACGCAGTATTTT. This gives the protein CASSQRDRGDTQYF.

The chain joins TRBV27 to TRBJ2-1, with D hard to call. Germline assignment: CDR1 MNHEY and CDR2 SMNVEV (reference sequence). The CDR3 is made up of 12 amino acids. The V end was cut by 5 bases, the J end by 5 bases, with 7 bases between. The CDR3: CASSPLNNEQFF. The CDR3 nucleotides are TGTGCCAGCAGTCCCCTTAACAATGAGCAGTTCTTC.

The rearrangement links TRBV3-1 (or the pseudogene TRBV3-2) to TRBJ2-7, with 8 nucleotides matching TRBD2. Germline V gene data show CDR1 as LGHDT and CDR2 as YNNKEL (reference sequence). J lost 3 bases, V lost 5 bases, and 9 bases had no gene match. CDR3 length: 15 amino acids. The CDR3 DNA is TGTGCCAGCAGCTCACACGGGGGGGACTACTACGAGCAGTACTTC. Encoded protein: CASSSHGGDYYEQYF.

In this sample, this clone turned up once. The chain uses TRBV19 and TRBJ2-6, with a weak D call TRBD2 (5 bases). CDR1 is LNHDA and CDR2 is SQIVND in the germline V gene (reference sequence). V lost 4 bases to trimming and J lost 0 bases, with 13 bases between them. CDR3 size: 17 residues. The CDR3 bases are TGTGCCAGTAGTACCAGACGAGGGAGCTCTGGGGCCAACGTCCTGACTTTC. Translated, it gives CASSTRRGSSGANVLTF.

This rearrangement joins TRBV7-3 to TRBJ2-3, with D possibly matching TRBD2 (5 bases). The CDR3 totals 13 residues. V dropped 5 bases and J dropped 2 bases, with 8 bases sitting between them. Germline loops: CDR1 SGHTA, CDR2 FQGTGA. CDR3 sequence: CASSRDFTDTQYF. The CDR3 DNA follows: TGTGCCAGCAGCCGGGATTTCACAGATACGCAGTATTTT.

The chain couples TRBV30 to TRBJ1-5; TRBD1 might be the D (5 bases). Germline-derived CDR1 and CDR2 are GTSNPN and SVGIG (reference sequence). With 0 bases removed from V and 2 bases from J, the gap between germline ends came to 17 bases. The CDR3 is 17 amino acids. DNA of the CDR3: TGTGCCTGGAGTGTGGGGGGGAGGCACGGGGGCAATCAGCCCCAGCATTTT. Protein product: CAWSVGGRHGGNQPQHF.

J is TRBJ1-4 and V is TRBV11-2, with 9 nucleotides matching TRBD1. Germline V gene data show CDR1 as SGHAT and CDR2 as FQNNGV. CDR3 size: 13 residues. V shed 1 base and J 12 bases; nucleotides not matched to a gene: 3. Here the CDR3 reads CASSLGTGEELFF. The DNA of the CDR3 is TGTGCCAGCAGCTTAGGGACAGGGGAGGAACTGTTTTTT.

The gene calls are TRBV6-5 and TRBJ2-7; possible D gene TRBD2, 7 bases. Deletions cut 5 bases from V and 6 bases from J, with 17 bases between. The V gene's germline CDR1 is MNHEY and CDR2 SVGAGI. The CDR3 spans 14 residues. CDR3 nucleotide sequence: TGTGCCAGCAGTCCCCTTAGGGGGGGCGCCGAGCAGTACTTC. This codes for CASSPLRGGAEQYF.

This clone showed up many times. This rearrangement joins TRBV20-1 to TRBJ2-3, with a possible D match to TRBD1 (6 bases). Germline V gene sequence: CDR1 DFQATT, CDR2 SNEGSKA (reference sequence). With 6 bases removed from V and 5 bases from J, the gap between germline ends came to 9 bases. The CDR3 is 11 amino acids. The DNA for the CDR3 is TGCAGTGCGACACAGGGAGATACGCAGTATTTT. Translated, it gives CSATQGDTQYF.

The CDR3 here is CASVGQTVPTEAFF. CDR3 nucleotides: TGTGCCAGCGTGGGGCAGACAGTTCCCACTGAAGCTTTCTTT. The gene calls are TRBV2 and TRBJ1-1; D may be TRBD1 (5 bases). Germline V CDR1 and CDR2: SNHLY, FYNNEI. The CDR3 runs to 14 residues. V was cut by 8 bases and J by 4 bases, with 17 bases left in between.

In its sample, this clone was seen a few times. J is TRBJ2-2 and V is TRBV7-3; D may be TRBD2 (6 bases). CDR1 SGHTA and CDR2 FQGTGA come from the germline V gene. The V end lost 0 bases, the J end lost 5 bases, and 10 bases lay between the germline ends. CDR3 length equals 15 residues. The CDR3 sequence: CASSLTAGPTGELFF. The CDR3 nucleotides read TGTGCCAGCAGCTTAACGGCGGGACCAACCGGGGAGCTGTTTTTT.

The chain recombines TRBV19 with TRBJ1-5, with D possibly matching TRBD1 (6 bases). The V gene's germline CDR1 is LNHDA and CDR2 SQIVND (reference sequence). This CDR3 spans 15 amino acids. The V end was cut by 1 base, the J end by 4 bases, with 11 bases between. Written as DNA, the CDR3 is TGTGCCAGTAGTATAGGGGGGGGCCTAAATCAGCCCCAGCATTTT. Its protein is CASSIGGGLNQPQHF.

The chain combines TRBV3-1 (or the pseudogene TRBV3-2) with TRBJ1-1; 7 nucleotides line up with TRBD1. V dropped 6 bases and J dropped 3; count of bases not matched to a gene: 4. CDR1 is LGHDT, CDR2 YNNKEL, per germline (reference sequence). This CDR3 region has 13 residues. The CDR3 protein is CASSADRDTEAFF. CDR3 in DNA: TGTGCCAGCAGTGCCGACAGGGACACTGAAGCTTTCTTT.

CDR3 region: CASSKASGLHTEAFF. Here the CDR3 DNA reads TGTGCCAGCAGTAAGGCCTCGGGACTCCACACTGAAGCTTTCTTT. This sequence joins TRBV27 and TRBJ1-1; D possibly corresponds to TRBD1 (5 bases). The V gene lost 5 bases and the J gene lost 3 bases, with 16 bases spanning the gap. The germline V gene has CDR1 MNHEY and CDR2 SMNVEV (reference sequence). The CDR3 sequence is 15 residues long.

The genes are TRBV4-1 and TRBJ1-1, with D possibly being TRBD1 (6 bases). Germline V CDR1 and CDR2: MGHRA, YSYEKL. The CDR3 has 16 amino acids. Trimming stripped 0 bases from V and 2 bases from J, with 13 bases between. CDR3 sequence: CASSQDITQGNTEAFF. The CDR3 DNA is TGCGCCAGCAGCCAAGACATTACACAGGGAAACACTGAAGCTTTCTTT.

The chain recombines TRBV5-5 with TRBJ2-5; D uncertain. V lost 0 bases, J lost 1 base, and 13 bases lay in between. The CDR3 has 16 amino acids. Germline values: CDR1 SGHKS, CDR2 YYEKEE (reference sequence). CDR3: CASSLGGWLTQETQYF. DNA for the CDR3: TGTGCCAGCAGCTTGGGAGGTTGGCTCACCCAAGAGACCCAGTACTTC. The whole variable domain, filled in from reference TRBV5-5 and TRBJ2-5, reads DAGVTQSPTHLIKTRGQQVTLRCSPISGHKSVSWYQQVLGQGPQFIFQYYEKEERGRGNFPDRFSARQFPNYSSELNVNALLLGDSALYLCASSLGGWLTQETQYFGPGTRLLVL.

CDR3 nucleotide sequence: TGTGCCAGCAGTTTATCGCGGGGTGGGGTTTCTAACTATGGCTACACCTTC. As protein: CASSLSRGGVSNYGYTF. The gene calls are TRBV27 and TRBJ1-2; no definite D call. The V end was cut by 0 bases, the J end by 0 bases, with 14 bases between. The CDR3 loop spans 17 amino acids. Germline CDR1 is MNHEY and CDR2 is SMNVEV (reference sequence).

The chain links TRBV27 to TRBJ2-1; 9 bases agree with TRBD1. The ends lost 8 bases at V and 14 bases at J; junction bases unmatched: 13. CDR3 size: 13 residues. Germline V gene sequence: CDR1 MNHEY, CDR2 SMNVEV (reference sequence). CDR3 DNA sequence: TGTGCCAGCCGTCCCGGGACAGGGTTGGGTAAGTTCTTC. This codes for CASRPGTGLGKFF.